This TCR beta chain was obtained from a study of graft-versus-host responses after intestinal transplantation. V was pared by 6 bases and J by 0 bases, with 20 bases between. Germline V gene lookup returns CDR1 KGHSH and CDR2 LQKENI. This CDR3 is built from 17 residues. Produced via immunoSEQ multiplex PCR; TCRdb's table is partial and in-frame only. The sample yields roughly 50,000 clones, about 90% seen once. The source material was PBMCs, sampled 650 to 690 days after intestinal transplant. V is TRBV18 and J is TRBJ1-1; the D is unclear. The receptor was isolated from a human patient who received an intestinal transplant, so some T cells may come from the graft donor. CDR3 sequence reads: CASSIRPWAFMNTEAFF. The CDR3 DNA follows: TGTGCCAGCTCTATCAGGCCTTGGGCCTTTATGAACACTGAAGCTTTCTTT.